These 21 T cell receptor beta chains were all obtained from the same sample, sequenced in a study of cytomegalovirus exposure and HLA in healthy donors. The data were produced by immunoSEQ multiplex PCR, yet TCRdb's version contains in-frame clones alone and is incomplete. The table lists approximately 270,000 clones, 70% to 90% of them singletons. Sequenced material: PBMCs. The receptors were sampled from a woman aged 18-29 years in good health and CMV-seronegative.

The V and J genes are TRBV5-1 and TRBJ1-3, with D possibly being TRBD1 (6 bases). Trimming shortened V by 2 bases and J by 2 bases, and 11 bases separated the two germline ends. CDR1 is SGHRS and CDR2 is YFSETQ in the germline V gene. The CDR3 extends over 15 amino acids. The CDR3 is CASSFSGEPGNTIYF. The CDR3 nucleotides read TGCGCCAGCAGCTTCTCAGGGGAGCCTGGAAACACCATATATTTT.

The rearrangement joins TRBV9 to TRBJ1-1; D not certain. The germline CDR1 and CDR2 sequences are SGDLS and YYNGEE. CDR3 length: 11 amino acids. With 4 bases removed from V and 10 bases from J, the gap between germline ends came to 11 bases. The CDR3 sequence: CASSPEGRAFF. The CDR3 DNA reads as TGTGCCAGCAGCCCCGAGGGAAGAGCTTTCTTT.

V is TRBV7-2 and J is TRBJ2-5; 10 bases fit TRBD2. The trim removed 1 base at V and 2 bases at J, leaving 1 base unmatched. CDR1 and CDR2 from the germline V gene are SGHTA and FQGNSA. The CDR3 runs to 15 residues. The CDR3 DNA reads TGTGCCAGCAGCTTAGGGACTAGCGGTCAAGAGACCCAGTACTTC. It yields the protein CASSLGTSGQETQYF.

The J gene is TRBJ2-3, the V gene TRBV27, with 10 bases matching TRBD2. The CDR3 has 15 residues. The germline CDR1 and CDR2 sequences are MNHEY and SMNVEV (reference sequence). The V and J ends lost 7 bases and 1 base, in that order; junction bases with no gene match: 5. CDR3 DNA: TGTGCCAGCACCAGCGGGGGGGCCGGCACAGATACGCAGTATTTT. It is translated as CASTSGGAGTDTQYF.

The chain's CDR3 is CASNTGGPHQPQHF. Written as DNA, the CDR3 is TGTGCCAGCAATACAGGGGGCCCTCATCAGCCCCAGCATTTT. This chain uses TRBV7-9 with TRBJ1-5, with 9 bases lining up with TRBD1. The CDR3 loop spans 14 amino acids. With 7 bases clipped from V and 5 bases from J, the junction kept 6 bases outside the gene matches. Germline V gives CDR1 SEHNR, CDR2 FQNEAQ (reference sequence).

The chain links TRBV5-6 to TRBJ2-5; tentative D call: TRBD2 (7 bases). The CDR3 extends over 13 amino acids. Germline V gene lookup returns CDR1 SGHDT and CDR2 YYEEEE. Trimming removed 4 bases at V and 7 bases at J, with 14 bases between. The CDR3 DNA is TGTGCCAGCAGCCCGCGTCGGGGGGCGACCCAGTACTTC. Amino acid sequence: CASSPRRGATQYF.

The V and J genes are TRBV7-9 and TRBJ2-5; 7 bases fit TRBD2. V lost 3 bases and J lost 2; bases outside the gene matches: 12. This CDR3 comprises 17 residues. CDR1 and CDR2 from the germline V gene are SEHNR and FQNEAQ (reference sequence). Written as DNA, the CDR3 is TGTGCCAGCAGCTTCCCCAGCGGGGAACGAGGGCAAGAGACCCAGTACTTC. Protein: CASSFPSGERGQETQYF. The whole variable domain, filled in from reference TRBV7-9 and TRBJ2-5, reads DTGVSQNPRHKITKRGQNVTFRCDPISEHNRLYWYRQTLGQGPEFLTYFQNEAQLEKSRLLSDRFSAERPKGSFSTLEIQRTEQGDSAMYLCASSFPSGERGQETQYFGPGTRLLVL.

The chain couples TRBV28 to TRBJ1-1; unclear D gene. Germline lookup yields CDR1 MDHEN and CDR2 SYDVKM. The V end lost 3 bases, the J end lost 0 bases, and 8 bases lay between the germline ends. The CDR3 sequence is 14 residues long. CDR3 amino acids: CASSLGVMNTEAFF. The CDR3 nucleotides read TGTGCCAGCAGTTTGGGAGTCATGAACACTGAAGCTTTCTTT.

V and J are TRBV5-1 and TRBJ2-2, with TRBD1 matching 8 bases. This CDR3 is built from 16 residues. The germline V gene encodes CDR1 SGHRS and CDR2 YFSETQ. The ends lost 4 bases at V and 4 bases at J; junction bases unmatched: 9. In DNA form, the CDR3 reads TGCGCCAGCAGCACCTCCGGGACAGGAGGCACCGGGGAGCTGTTTTTT. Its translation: CASSTSGTGGTGELFF. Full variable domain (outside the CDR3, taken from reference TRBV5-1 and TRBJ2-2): KAGVTQTPRYLIKTRGQQVTLSCSPISGHRSVSWYQQTPGQGLQFLFEYFSETQRNKGNFPGRFSGRQFSNSRSEMNVSTLELGDSALYLCASSTSGTGGTGELFFGEGSRLTVL.

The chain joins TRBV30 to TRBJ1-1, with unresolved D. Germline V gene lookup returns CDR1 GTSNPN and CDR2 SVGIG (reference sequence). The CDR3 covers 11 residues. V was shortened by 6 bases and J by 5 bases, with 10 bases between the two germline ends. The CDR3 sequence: CACPRGTEAFF. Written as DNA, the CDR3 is TGTGCCTGCCCGCGGGGAACTGAAGCTTTCTTT.

DNA for the CDR3: TGTGCCAGCAGTGACTGGAAGGGGACAGGCGAGAACACCGGGGAGCTGTTTTTT. Protein: CASSDWKGTGENTGELFF. The rearrangement links TRBV25-1 to TRBJ2-2; 8 positions agree with TRBD1. The germline V gene has CDR1 MGHDK and CDR2 SYGVNS. Trimming removed 3 bases from V and 1 base from J; junction bases left unmatched: 10. This CDR3 is 18 amino acids long.

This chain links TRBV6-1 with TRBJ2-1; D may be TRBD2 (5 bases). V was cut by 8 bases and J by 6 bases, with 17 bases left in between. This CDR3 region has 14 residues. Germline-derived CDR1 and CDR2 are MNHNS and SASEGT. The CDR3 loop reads CASGSGRSLNEQFF. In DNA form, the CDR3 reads TGTGCCAGCGGATCGGGAAGGTCCCTCAATGAGCAGTTCTTC.

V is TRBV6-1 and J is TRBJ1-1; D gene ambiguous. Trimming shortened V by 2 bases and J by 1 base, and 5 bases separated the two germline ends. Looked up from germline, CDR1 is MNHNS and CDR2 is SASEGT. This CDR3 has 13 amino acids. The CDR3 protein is CASSERENTEAFF. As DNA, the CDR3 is TGTGCCAGCAGTGAACGGGAGAACACTGAAGCTTTCTTT.

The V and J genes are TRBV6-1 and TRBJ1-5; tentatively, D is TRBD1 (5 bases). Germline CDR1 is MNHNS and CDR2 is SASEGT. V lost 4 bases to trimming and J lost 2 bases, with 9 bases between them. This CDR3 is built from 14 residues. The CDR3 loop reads CASSGGYGNQPQHF. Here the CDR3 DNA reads TGTGCCAGCAGTGGGGGCTACGGCAATCAGCCCCAGCATTTT.

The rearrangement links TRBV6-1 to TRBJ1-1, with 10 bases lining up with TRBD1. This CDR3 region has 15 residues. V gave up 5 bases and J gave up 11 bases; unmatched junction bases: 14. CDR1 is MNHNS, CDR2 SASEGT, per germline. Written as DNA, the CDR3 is TGTGCCAGCAGTTTCTGGGGACAGGGGCGCGGAGGGGCTTTCTTT. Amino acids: CASSFWGQGRGGAFF.

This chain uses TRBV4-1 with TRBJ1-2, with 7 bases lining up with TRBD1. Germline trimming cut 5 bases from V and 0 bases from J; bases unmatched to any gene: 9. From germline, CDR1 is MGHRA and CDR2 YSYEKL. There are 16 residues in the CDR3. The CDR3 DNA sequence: TGCGCCAGCAGCACCCCCCAGGGGGACCCTAACTATGGCTACACCTTC. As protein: CASSTPQGDPNYGYTF.

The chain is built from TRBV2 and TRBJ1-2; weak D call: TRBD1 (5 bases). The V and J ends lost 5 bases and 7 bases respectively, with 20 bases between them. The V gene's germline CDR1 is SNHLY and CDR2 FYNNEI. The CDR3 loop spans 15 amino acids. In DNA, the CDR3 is TGTGCCAGCAGTAGAAGGGCGGGGACTGGTGGTGGCTACACCTTC. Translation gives CASSRRAGTGGGYTF. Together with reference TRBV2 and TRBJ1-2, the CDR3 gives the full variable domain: EPEVTQTPSHQVTQMGQEVILRCVPISNHLYFYWYRQILGQKVEFLVSFYNNEISEKSEIFDDQFSVERPDGSNFTLKIRSTKLEDSAMYFCASSRRAGTGGGYTFGSGTRLTVV.

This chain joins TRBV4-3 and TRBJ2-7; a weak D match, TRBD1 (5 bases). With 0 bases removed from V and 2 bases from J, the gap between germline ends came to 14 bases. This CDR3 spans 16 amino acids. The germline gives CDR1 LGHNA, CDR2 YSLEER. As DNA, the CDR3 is TGCGCCAGCAGCCAAGATATGCAGGGTTTACCCTACGAGCAGTACTTC. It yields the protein CASSQDMQGLPYEQYF.

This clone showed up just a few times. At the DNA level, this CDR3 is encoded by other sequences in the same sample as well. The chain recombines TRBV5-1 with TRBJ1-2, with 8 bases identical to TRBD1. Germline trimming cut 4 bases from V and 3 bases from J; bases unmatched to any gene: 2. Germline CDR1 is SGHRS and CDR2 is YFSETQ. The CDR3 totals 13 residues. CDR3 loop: CASSLDRDYGYTF. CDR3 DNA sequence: TGCGCCAGCAGCCTGGACAGGGACTATGGCTACACCTTC.

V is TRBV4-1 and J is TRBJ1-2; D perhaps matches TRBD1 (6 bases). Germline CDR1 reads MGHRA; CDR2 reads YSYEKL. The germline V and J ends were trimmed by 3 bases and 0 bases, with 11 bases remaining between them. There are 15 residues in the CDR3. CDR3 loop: CASSHDRIANYGYTF. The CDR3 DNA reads TGCGCCAGCAGCCATGACAGGATAGCTAACTATGGCTACACCTTC.

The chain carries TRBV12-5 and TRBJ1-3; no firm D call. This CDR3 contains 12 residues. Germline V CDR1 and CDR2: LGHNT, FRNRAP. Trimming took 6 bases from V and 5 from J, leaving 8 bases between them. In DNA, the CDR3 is TGTGCTAGTGGCTTTGGGCGAAACACCATATATTTT. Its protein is CASGFGRNTIYF.